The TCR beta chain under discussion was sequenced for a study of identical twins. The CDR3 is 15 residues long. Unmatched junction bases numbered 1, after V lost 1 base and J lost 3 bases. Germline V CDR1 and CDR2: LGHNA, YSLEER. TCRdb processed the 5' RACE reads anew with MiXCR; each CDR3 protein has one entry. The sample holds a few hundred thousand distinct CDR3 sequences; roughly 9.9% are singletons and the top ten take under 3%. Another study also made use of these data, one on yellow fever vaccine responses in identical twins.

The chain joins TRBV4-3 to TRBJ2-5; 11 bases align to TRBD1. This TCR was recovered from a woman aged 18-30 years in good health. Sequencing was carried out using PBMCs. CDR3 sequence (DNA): TGCGCCAGCAGCCAAGGGGACAGGGGGAAAGAGACCCAGTACTTC. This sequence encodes CASSQGDRGKETQYF.